Here is one T cell receptor beta chain with its context. The target antigen is unknown. This sample was included in a study of vaccination and CD4 T cells after COVID-19. Study-level information: Participants were vaccinated with two doses, given as either BNT162b2 or mRNA-1273 vaccine.

Stated treatment: approximately 9-day PBMC culture with coronavirus spike peptide pools or control peptides (ViraFEST assay). Germline-derived CDR1 and CDR2 are MNHNS and SASEGT. The CDR3 is made up of 13 amino acids. The V end was cut by 6 bases, the J end by 8 bases, with 16 bases between. Sequence data for DNA of cultured CD4+ T cells were generated by the Oncomine TCR Beta short-read assay. TCRdb re-called the PCR reads with MiXCR, one entry per CDR3 protein. The table records about 7,100 distinct CDR3 sequences, approximately 71% of them present only once. The sequence was obtained from a human donor who had recovered from COVID-19. Sequenced: CD4+ T cells from blood, cultured in vitro. The chain carries TRBV6-1 and TRBJ1-2; maybe TRBD1 (5 bases). The CDR3 loop reads CASRFREGEGYTF. CDR3 DNA sequence: TGTGCCAGCAGATTCAGGGAGGGCGAAGGCTACACCTTC.